This T cell receptor (beta chain) was captured by sequencing in a study of T cells in Graves' hyperthyroidism and ophthalmopathy. Overall study results and limits: For ophthalmopathy, model prediction preceded onset by a median roughly 6.3 months. Patients with ophthalmopathy were separated from those with stable hyperthyroidism by a 13 V-J model.

Amplification targeted TCR beta CDR3 regions from RNA transcripts. HTBI primers were employed in a first-round RT-PCR of the TCR CDR3. TCRdb independently ran MiXCR on the multiplex PCR reads; one entry per CDR3 protein. Of about 720,000 distinct CDR3 sequences listed, over 15% are singletons. There are a few counts of this clonotype. The antigen is not known. Germline V gene sequence: CDR1 MNHEY, CDR2 SVGAGI. The CDR3 covers 15 residues. Trimming took 0 bases from V and 8 from J, leaving 13 bases between them. The sequence came from a woman aged 45-65 years with Graves' hyperthyroidism that later progressed to Graves' ophthalmopathy. Sequenced sample: blood. The V gene is TRBV6-5, the J gene TRBJ1-4; no firm D call. The CDR3 spells CASSYSGDLREKLFF. Here the CDR3 DNA reads TGTGCCAGCAGTTACTCGGGAGACCTCCGAGAAAAACTGTTTTTT.